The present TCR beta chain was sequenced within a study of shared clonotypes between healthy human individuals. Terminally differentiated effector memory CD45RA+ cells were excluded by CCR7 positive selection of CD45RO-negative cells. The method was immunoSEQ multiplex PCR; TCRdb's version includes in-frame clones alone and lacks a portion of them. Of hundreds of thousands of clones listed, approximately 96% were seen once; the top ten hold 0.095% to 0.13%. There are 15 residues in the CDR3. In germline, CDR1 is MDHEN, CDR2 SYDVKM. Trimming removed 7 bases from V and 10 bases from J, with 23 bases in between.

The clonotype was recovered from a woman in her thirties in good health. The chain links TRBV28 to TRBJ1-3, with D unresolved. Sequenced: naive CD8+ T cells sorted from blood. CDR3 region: CASTLGSPRPTTIYF. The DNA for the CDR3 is TGTGCCAGCACTCTGGGCAGCCCGAGGCCAACAACCATATATTTT.